This T cell receptor (beta chain) was sequenced for a study of blood T cell repertoires in COVID-19. V lost 5 bases and J lost 4; bases outside the gene matches: 12. The CDR3 sequence is 16 residues long. The germline gives CDR1 SEHNR, CDR2 FQNEAQ (reference sequence). Assay used: immunoSEQ multiplex PCR; TCRdb lists only in-frame clones, some missing. The profile shows around 300,000 clones, 88% of them singletons. The sample taken for sequencing was peripheral blood. This chain links TRBV7-9 with TRBJ1-2; TRBD1 matches 8 bases. The receptor comes from a woman between 50 and 59 years old with active or convalescent COVID-19. The CDR3, as DNA: TGTGCCAGCAGCCCGAGTCCGGGGACAGGCATCTATGGCTACACCTTC. Protein: CASSPSPGTGIYGYTF.